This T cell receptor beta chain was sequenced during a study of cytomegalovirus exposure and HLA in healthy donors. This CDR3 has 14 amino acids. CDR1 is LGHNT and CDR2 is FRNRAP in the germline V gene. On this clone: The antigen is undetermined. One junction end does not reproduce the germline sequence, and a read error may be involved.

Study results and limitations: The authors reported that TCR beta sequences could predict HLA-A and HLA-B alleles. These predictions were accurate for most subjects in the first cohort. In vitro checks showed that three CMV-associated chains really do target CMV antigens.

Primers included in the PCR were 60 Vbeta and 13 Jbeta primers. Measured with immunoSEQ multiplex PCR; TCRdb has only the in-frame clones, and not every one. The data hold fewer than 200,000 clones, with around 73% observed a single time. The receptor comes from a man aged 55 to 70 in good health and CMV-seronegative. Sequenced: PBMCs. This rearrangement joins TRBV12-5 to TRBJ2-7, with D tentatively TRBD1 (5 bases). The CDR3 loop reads CASSLGTGSVEQYF. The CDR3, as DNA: TGTGCTAGTAGTTTAGGTACAGGTTCGGTCGAGCAGTACTTC.